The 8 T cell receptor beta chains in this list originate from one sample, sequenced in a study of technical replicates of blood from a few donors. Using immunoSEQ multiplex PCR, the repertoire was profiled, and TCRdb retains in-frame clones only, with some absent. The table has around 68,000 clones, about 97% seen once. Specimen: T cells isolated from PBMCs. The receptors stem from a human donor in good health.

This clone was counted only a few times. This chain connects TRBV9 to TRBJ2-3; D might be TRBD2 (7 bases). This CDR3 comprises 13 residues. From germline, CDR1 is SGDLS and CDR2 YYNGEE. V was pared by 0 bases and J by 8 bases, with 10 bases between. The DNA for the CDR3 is TGTGCCAGCAGCGTAGAGGGAGGGGGTACGCAGTATTTT. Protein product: CASSVEGGGTQYF.

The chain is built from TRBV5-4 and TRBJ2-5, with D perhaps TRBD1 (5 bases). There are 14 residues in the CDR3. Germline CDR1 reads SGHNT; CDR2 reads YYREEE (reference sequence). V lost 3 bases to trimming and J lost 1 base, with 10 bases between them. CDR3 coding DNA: TGTGCCAGCAGCTCTCAGGGAAGCCAAGAGACCCAGTACTTC. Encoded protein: CASSSQGSQETQYF. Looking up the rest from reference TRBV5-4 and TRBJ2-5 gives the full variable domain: ETGVTQSPTHLIKTRGQQVTLRCSSQSGHNTVSWYQQALGQGPQFIFQYYREEENGRGNFPPRFSGLQFPNYSSELNVNALELDDSALYLCASSSQGSQETQYFGPGTRLLVL.

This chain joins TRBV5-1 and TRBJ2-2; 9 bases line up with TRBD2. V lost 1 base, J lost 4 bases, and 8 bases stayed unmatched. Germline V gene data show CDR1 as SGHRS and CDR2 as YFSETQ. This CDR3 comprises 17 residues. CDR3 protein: CASSLSGRNVGTGELFF. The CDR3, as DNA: TGCGCCAGCAGCTTGAGCGGGAGGAACGTCGGCACCGGGGAGCTGTTTTTT.

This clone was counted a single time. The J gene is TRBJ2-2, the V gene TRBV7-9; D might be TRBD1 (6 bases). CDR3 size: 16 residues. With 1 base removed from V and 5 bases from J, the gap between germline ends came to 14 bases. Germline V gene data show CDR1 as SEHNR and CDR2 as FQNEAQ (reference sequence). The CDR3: CASSLDVQGWTGELFF. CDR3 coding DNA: TGTGCCAGCAGCTTAGATGTACAGGGATGGACCGGGGAGCTGTTTTTT.

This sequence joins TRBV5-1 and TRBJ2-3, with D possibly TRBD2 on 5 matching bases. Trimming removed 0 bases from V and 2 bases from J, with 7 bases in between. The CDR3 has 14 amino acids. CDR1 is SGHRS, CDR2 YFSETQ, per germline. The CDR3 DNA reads TGCGCCAGCAGCTTGGGGGGAGTCACAGATACGCAGTATTTT. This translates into CASSLGGVTDTQYF.

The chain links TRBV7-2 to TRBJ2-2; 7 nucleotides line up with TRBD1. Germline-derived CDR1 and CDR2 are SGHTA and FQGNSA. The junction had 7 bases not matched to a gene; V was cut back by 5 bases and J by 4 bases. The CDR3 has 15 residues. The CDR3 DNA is TGTGCCAGCAGCCCCCCAACAGGGGTCACCGGGGAGCTGTTTTTT. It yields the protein CASSPPTGVTGELFF.

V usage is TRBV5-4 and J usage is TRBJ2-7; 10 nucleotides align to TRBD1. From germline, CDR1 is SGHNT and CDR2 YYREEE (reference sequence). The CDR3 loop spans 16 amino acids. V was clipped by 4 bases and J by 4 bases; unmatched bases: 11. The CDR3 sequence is CASSAGQGMVEYEQYF. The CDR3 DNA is TGTGCCAGCAGCGCGGGACAGGGGATGGTGGAATACGAGCAGTACTTC.

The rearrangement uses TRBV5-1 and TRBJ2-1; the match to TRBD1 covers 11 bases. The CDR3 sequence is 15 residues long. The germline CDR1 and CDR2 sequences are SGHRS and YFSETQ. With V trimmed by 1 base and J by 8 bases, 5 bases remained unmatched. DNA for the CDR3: TGCGCCAGCAGCTTGCGGGGACAGGGGGTCCATGAGCAGTTCTTC. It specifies CASSLRGQGVHEQFF.